This TCR beta chain was captured in a study of T cell responses to AZD1222 COVID-19 vaccine. Whole-study findings and limits: Of spike-specific TCRs, nearly half reportedly target regions left unmutated in variants. Regions 160-218 and 743-854 dominated among vaccine-associated CD4 TCRs spanning spike.

Comment on this clone: What it binds is unknown.

Produced via immunoSEQ multiplex PCR; TCRdb's table is partial and in-frame only. The sample lists 100,000 to 120,000 clones; around 90% were seen once. CDR3 size: 18 residues. Trimming took 0 bases from V and 2 from J, leaving 18 bases between them. From germline, CDR1 is SGHAT and CDR2 FQNNGV. The origin of this receptor is an adult in good health. The input for sequencing was peripheral blood, taken on day 0 of MenACWY control vaccination. The genes are TRBV11-2 and TRBJ2-3; D may match TRBD1 or TRBD2 (6 bases each). The CDR3 protein is CASSLDFLGGPVTDTQYF. Written as DNA, the CDR3 is TGTGCCAGCAGCTTAGATTTTCTTGGGGGGCCGGTCACAGATACGCAGTATTTT.